This TCR beta chain was profiled in a study of T-cell memory formation after mild COVID-19. Study conclusions and caveats: A subset of responding clones appeared in pre-infection memory, suggesting cross-reactive memory joined. Among clones contracting day 15 to 85, CD4/CD8 was balanced, whereas later expanders leaned CD4+. Mainly CM and EM harbored the contracting CD4+ clones; mainly EMRA harbored the CD8+ ones.

5'RACE primed from the constant segment yielded TCR alpha and TCR beta cDNA libraries bearing sample barcodes and UMIs. Each CDR3 protein is one row after TCRdb ran MiXCR on the 5' RACE reads. The sample consists of around 510,000 distinct CDR3 sequences, 20% to 25% of them appearing once. This clonotype has a handful of counts. Its target is unknown. From germline, CDR1 is LGHDT and CDR2 YNNKEL (reference sequence). Trimming removed 4 bases at V and 1 base at J, with 16 bases between. CDR3 length: 16 amino acids. The sequence came from an adult woman who had mild COVID-19 (a few samples of this study predate the infection). Cell type and time point are not known. The sample taken for sequencing was PBMCs or a T cell subset sorted from them (not recorded which). The rearrangement uses TRBV3-1 and TRBJ1-1; weak D call: TRBD1 (5 bases). CDR3 sequence: CASSLDSDFKNTEAFF. DNA for the CDR3: TGTGCCAGCAGCCTAGACAGCGATTTCAAGAACACTGAAGCTTTCTTT.